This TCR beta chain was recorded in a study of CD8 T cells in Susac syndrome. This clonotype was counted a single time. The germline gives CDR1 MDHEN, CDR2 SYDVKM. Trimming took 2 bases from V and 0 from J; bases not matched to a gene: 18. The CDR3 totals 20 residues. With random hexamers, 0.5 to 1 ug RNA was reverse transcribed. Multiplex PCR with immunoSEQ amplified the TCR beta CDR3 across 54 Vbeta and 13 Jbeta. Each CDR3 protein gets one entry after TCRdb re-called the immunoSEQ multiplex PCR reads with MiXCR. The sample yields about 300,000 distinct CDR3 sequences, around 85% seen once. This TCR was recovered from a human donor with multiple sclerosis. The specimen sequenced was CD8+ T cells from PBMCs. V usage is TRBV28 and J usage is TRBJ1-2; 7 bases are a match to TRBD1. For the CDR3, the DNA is TGTGCCAGCAGTTTACCCATATCCAACCGGGACAGAGATGCTAACTATGGCTACACCTTC. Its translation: CASSLPISNRDRDANYGYTF.